What follows is one TCR beta chain and its context. The data originate from a study of shared clonotypes between healthy human individuals. Sequencing used immunoSEQ multiplex PCR; TCRdb keeps in-frame clones, though not all of them. The data show millions of clones, with about 93% seen just once and over 1.5% held by the top ten. V lost 2 bases and J lost 6, with 8 bases in between. The CDR3 loop spans 13 amino acids. The germline gives CDR1 SGHVS, CDR2 FQNEAQ. The naive CD8 fraction comprised CD45RO-negative cells positively selected for CCR7 and excluded terminally differentiated effector memory CD45RA+ cells.

The gene calls are TRBV7-8 and TRBJ2-1, with D hard to call. This receptor was taken from a man aged 18 to 29 in good health. Some clones in this sample may be carry-over from other donors' samples. Sequencing was done on a sample of naive CD8+ T cells from PBMCs. As DNA, the CDR3 is TGTGCCAGCAGCTTATATCCCACCAATGAGCAGTTCTTC. Translated: CASSLYPTNEQFF.